The subject of this entry is one T cell receptor beta chain. Its antigen is not yet known. No much larger clonotype is one base removed from it; base qualities were not supplied. The data stem from a study of blood T cell repertoires in COVID-19 (dated by TCRdb to 2019 to 2021). Looking at the study overall: Collaborator samples came from the United States, Italy and Spain and covered acute and convalescent phases of COVID-19. The repertoires were made available in a free public database intended to serve as a resource for research on the immune response to SARS-CoV-2. Samples came from the ongoing ImmuneRACE study (first 160 participants) plus 1,254 subjects from 6 global collaborators. The sample metadata nearly always contained a de-identified subject ID, COVID-19 status, age in years and sex. The prospective study material was composed of cDNA or gDNA derived from T cells, B-cell-depleted T cells, or PBMCs. Deeply sampled blood TCRbeta repertoires from subjects exposed to, actively infected with, or recovered from COVID-19 were included in the dataset. Where HLA class I and class II types were available, the types were taken from metadata supplied by the sample provider, not from assay-based typing.

TCRbeta CDR3 regions were amplified from genomic DNA by means of the immunoSEQ Assay, a bias-controlled multiplex PCR. The source study handled its data this way. Nucleated cell counts per sample were estimated from amplification of reference gene primers within the assay. To quantify the absolute abundance of each unique TCRbeta CDR3 rearrangement, sequence reads were collapsed and filtered. For each sample, productive Simpson clonality was calculated as the square root of Simpson's diversity index across productive rearrangements. Imported from immuneACCESS, the table was reduced by TCRdb to in-frame sequences with V and J called. These copies leave out some clones; in studies compared against another copy, an unresolved V gene accounts for under half, and the cause of the remainder is not known. V and J calls and clone size follow that table, whereas D and trimming were derived from the DNA. The sample has approximately 100,000 clones on record, roughly 88% of them singletons. Around 6.5% of the sample is held by the ten biggest clonotypes.

From cysteine to phenylalanine, the CDR3 is 14 amino acids long. Of all the DNA, just the CDR3 is kept, 42 bases in frame from base 1. The trim is 6 bases for V and 6 bases for J, with a gap of 17 bases between the germline ends. The germline V gene yields SQVTM for CDR1 and ANQGSEA for CDR2. The collaborating institutions used their own protocols to collect whole blood in K2EDTA tubes. Collaborator samples were shipped for TCRbeta analysis as frozen whole blood, isolated PBMCs, or DNA extracted from either sample type. The paper as a whole reports these results and caveats: The quantity of clinical and demographic metadata differed by source and by participant and was supplied without curation.

Sequenced material: peripheral blood. The sequence links TRBV29-1 to TRBJ2-2; TRBD1 might be the D gene, on 7 matching bases. This receptor was identified in a woman in her sixties with acute or convalescent COVID-19. The nucleotide sequence is TGCAGCGTAAGGAGCGCAGGGGGGTCCGGGGAGCTGTTTTTT. The encoded protein is CSVRSAGGSGELFF.